The text below deals with one TCR beta chain. The data originate from a study of blood T cell repertoires in COVID-19. The wider study: From T cells, B-cell-depleted T cells, or PBMCs came the material, which was cDNA or gDNA.

Per the original data handling: Amplification of reference gene primers was used by the study to estimate nucleated cell counts. Repertoires were generated with immunoSEQ multiplex PCR, while TCRdb's copy carries only in-frame clones and drops some. That table supplies the V and J calls and clone size; D and trimming were determined from the DNA. Of about 190,000 clones in the sample, roughly nine tenths were seen once. This CDR3 is 16 amino acids long. CDR1 is MNHEY and CDR2 is SMNVEV in the germline V gene (reference sequence). V lost 3 bases and J lost 7, with 19 bases in between. The receptor was isolated from a man aged 30 to 45 with acute or convalescent COVID-19. Sequences were obtained from peripheral blood. This chain links TRBV27 with TRBJ1-5; possible D gene TRBD1, 6 bases. The CDR3 region is CASSFDTGRRWQPQHF. The DNA for the CDR3 is TGTGCCAGCAGTTTTGATACAGGGAGAAGATGGCAGCCCCAGCATTTT.